Listed below are T cell receptor beta chains from one sample, sequenced in a study of cytomegalovirus exposure and HLA in healthy donors. The assay was immunoSEQ multiplex PCR, and TCRdb's table has in-frame clones only and misses some. The table includes 120,000 to 150,000 clones, around nine tenths detected once. The sample was PBMCs. Receptor source: a woman aged 18 to 35 in good health and CMV-seropositive. Each CDR3 is given with its conserved first and last residue. The order of the fields is V gene, J gene, clone size, D gene, CDR3 DNA, CDR3 protein. A D gene is named only where the DNA matches it firmly. Clone size is shown for a subset of rows, as once, few, many or a class of expanded clone.

V gene: TRBV2
J gene: TRBJ2-2
clone size: NA
D gene: TRBD2
CDR3 DNA: TGTGCCAGAGGACTAGCGGGGGTGCGGACCGGGGAGCTGTTTTTT
CDR3 protein: CARGLAGVRTGELFF

V gene: TRBV5-1
J gene: TRBJ2-5
clone size: NA
D gene: NA
CDR3 DNA: TGCGCCAGCAGCTTCGTAAGGGGAAAAGAGACCCAGTACTTC
CDR3 protein: CASSFVRGKETQYF

V gene: TRBV5-4
J gene: TRBJ1-5
clone size: NA
D gene: TRBD1
CDR3 DNA: TGTGCCAGCAGCCCTGACAGGGGAAGCAATCAGCCCCAGCATTTT
CDR3 protein: CASSPDRGSNQPQHF

V gene: TRBV28
J gene: TRBJ1-5
clone size: NA
D gene: NA
CDR3 DNA: TGTGCCAGCAGTTCAAGGACACTTAGCAATCAGCCCCAGCATTTT
CDR3 protein: CASSSRTLSNQPQHF

V gene: TRBV4-3
J gene: TRBJ1-4
clone size: NA
D gene: TRBD1
CDR3 DNA: TGCGCCAGCAGCTTTCTTACAGGGGGCGCTCCGGAAAAACTGTTTTTT
CDR3 protein: CASSFLTGGAPEKLFF

V gene: TRBV6-1
J gene: TRBJ2-7
clone size: NA
D gene: NA
CDR3 DNA: TGTGCCACCTCGACCACATTGGACAGCTCCTACGAGCAGTACTTC
CDR3 protein: CATSTTLDSSYEQYF

V gene: TRBV16
J gene: TRBJ2-2
clone size: NA
D gene: NA
CDR3 DNA: TGTGCCAGCAGCCAATATAGCACATTTTTGGACACCGGGGAGCTGTTTTTT
CDR3 protein: CASSQYSTFLDTGELFF

V gene: TRBV5-1
J gene: TRBJ1-2
clone size: NA
D gene: NA
CDR3 DNA: TGCGCCAGCAGCTCCCCAGGGAGGGGATATGGCTACACCTTC
CDR3 protein: CASSSPGRGYGYTF

V gene: TRBV11-2
J gene: TRBJ1-2
clone size: NA
D gene: TRBD1
CDR3 DNA: TGTGCCAGCAGCTACCGCACGACAGGGCTCTATGGCTACACCTTC
CDR3 protein: CASSYRTTGLYGYTF

V gene: TRBV2
J gene: TRBJ2-7
clone size: few
D gene: NA
CDR3 DNA: TGTGCCAGCAGTGGCATCGGGTACGAGCAGTACTTC
CDR3 protein: CASSGIGYEQYF

V gene: TRBV28
J gene: TRBJ1-5
clone size: NA
D gene: NA
CDR3 DNA: TGTGCCACCGGCCTTCGGGGTTGGGGCAATCAGCCCCAGCATTTT
CDR3 protein: CATGLRGWGNQPQHF

V gene: TRBV6-5
J gene: TRBJ1-5
clone size: NA
D gene: NA
CDR3 DNA: TGTGCCAGCAGTTACTCGAGGCATCAGCCCCAGCATTTT
CDR3 protein: CASSYSRHQPQHF

V gene: TRBV5-1
J gene: TRBJ2-5
clone size: NA
D gene: NA
CDR3 DNA: TGCGCCAGCAGCTTGTTGCGGGGTTTGGGCGAGACCCAGTACTTC
CDR3 protein: CASSLLRGLGETQYF

V gene: TRBV7-7
J gene: TRBJ2-3
clone size: NA
D gene: NA
CDR3 DNA: TGTGCTAGCAGCGACGGGGGGCCCACAGATACGCAGTATTTT
CDR3 protein: CASSDGGPTDTQYF

V gene: TRBV12-1
J gene: TRBJ2-1
clone size: NA
D gene: NA
CDR3 DNA: TGTGCCAGCAGCCAATCGGGACTAGCCCTCTACAATGAGCAGTTCTTC
CDR3 protein: CASSQSGLALYNEQFF

V gene: TRBV14
J gene: TRBJ2-5
clone size: NA
D gene: NA
CDR3 DNA: TGTGCCAGCAGCCAAGTTCAGGGGTTGGGGGAGACCCAGTACTTC
CDR3 protein: CASSQVQGLGETQYF

V gene: TRBV29-1
J gene: TRBJ1-2
clone size: NA
D gene: TRBD1
CDR3 DNA: TGCAGCGTTGACCAATCCGGGACAGGGGAGGGTGGCTACACCTTC
CDR3 protein: CSVDQSGTGEGGYTF

V gene: TRBV11-2
J gene: TRBJ1-1
clone size: NA
D gene: NA
CDR3 DNA: TGTGCCAGCAGCCATGACAGCACTGAAGCTTTCTTT
CDR3 protein: CASSHDSTEAFF

V gene: TRBV7-9
J gene: TRBJ1-1
clone size: NA
D gene: TRBD1
CDR3 DNA: TGTGCCAGCACCCAAGCAAAGGGACAGCCGAACACTGAAGCTTTCTTT
CDR3 protein: CASTQAKGQPNTEAFF

V gene: TRBV5-1
J gene: TRBJ1-2
clone size: NA
D gene: NA
CDR3 DNA: TGCGCCAGCAGCCCCTCGGGGGATCGTGGCTACACCTTC
CDR3 protein: CASSPSGDRGYTF

V gene: TRBV9
J gene: TRBJ2-7
clone size: NA
D gene: NA
CDR3 DNA: TGTGCCAGCAGCGTAGCTCCCGTGGAGGGGTACCCCTACGAGCAGTACTTC
CDR3 protein: CASSVAPVEGYPYEQYF

V gene: TRBV5-1
J gene: TRBJ2-2
clone size: NA
D gene: TRBD1
CDR3 DNA: TGCGCCAGCACCCGGGCCGCAGGGGGCCAGGTCGGGGAGCTGTTTTTT
CDR3 protein: CASTRAAGGQVGELFF

V gene: TRBV5-6
J gene: TRBJ1-1
clone size: NA
D gene: NA
CDR3 DNA: TGTGCCAGCACCAGCTCTTGGACAGCTATGAACACTGAAGCTTTCTTT
CDR3 protein: CASTSSWTAMNTEAFF

V gene: TRBV6-4
J gene: TRBJ1-5
clone size: NA
D gene: NA
CDR3 DNA: TGTGCCAGCAGTGAGCGAGGGGGGGGAATTCAGCCCCAGCATTTT
CDR3 protein: CASSERGGGIQPQHF